This T cell receptor (beta chain) is from a study of lymphopenia after photon versus proton radiotherapy (dated by TCRdb to about 2019). In terms of the full investigation: The immunological effects of photon versus proton radiation therapy were compared in patients with gastrointestinal tumors who developed high-grade lymphopenia. The 15 to 25 patients in the cohort had gastrointestinal tumors, were treated with either photon or proton therapy, and subsequently developed lymphopenia. The study was designed to characterize how the impact on the immune system differs between the two radiation modalities.

The research as a whole found: During treatment, patients who received photon therapy lost naive T cells and TCR diversity and gained effector/memory populations, whereas patients who received proton therapy remained relatively stable. After the lymphocyte count nadir, photon-treated repertoires showed oligoclonal expansion, especially of CD8+ Temra cells, which drove the drop in diversity. Across the cohort, a larger post-nadir drop in TCR diversity was inversely correlated with overall survival time among patients who died. The authors looked at the survival association only in patients who died, and they framed better survival with proton therapy as a possibility rather than a demonstrated result.

The library relied on the immunoSEQ multiplex PCR assay. T cell repertoires were profiled with deep sequencing of rearranged TCR beta loci together with multiparametric flow cytometry. The table comes from immuneACCESS by way of TCRdb, which keeps in-frame sequences with V and J called. Part of the clones is missing from these tables; in studies checked, under half for an unresolved V gene and the rest for unknown reasons. The sample yields 17,000 or so clones; around nine tenths were counted once. The ten most abundant clones make up 9% to 10% of the sample. On this clone: What antigen it recognizes has not been identified. No base qualities exist here, and no much larger clone lies one base off it.

The germline V gene sets CDR1 to MGHDK and CDR2 to SYGVNS. V is pared back by 6 bases and J by 1 base, with 15 bases lying between the germline termini. The CDR3 spans 15 residues, from the cysteine through the phenylalanine. This entry keeps only the CDR3 DNA: 45 bases, framed from base 1. The source is a man in his sixties or seventies with pancreatic cancer. The V gene is TRBV25-1 and the J gene is TRBJ1-1, with no reliable assignment of the D segment. The input for sequencing was peripheral blood, taken from a patient treated with proton-based radiotherapy. The CDR3 in this case is CASSPGVAGNTEAFF. The DNA sequence reads TGTGCCAGCAGCCCCGGGGTAGCGGGGAACACTGAAGCTTTCTTT.